These 23 T cell receptor beta chains share one sample of origin, sequenced in a study of blood T cell repertoires in COVID-19. Assay: immunoSEQ multiplex PCR; the TCRdb copy retains only in-frame clones and omits some. The data contain roughly 130,000 clones, roughly 77% of them singletons. The sample was peripheral blood. Receptors originate from a woman between 70 and 85 years old with COVID-19, enrolled during active disease.

The V and J genes are TRBV10-3 and TRBJ2-2; D remains ambiguous. In germline, CDR1 is ENHRY, CDR2 SYGVKD. The CDR3 length is 11 residues. Trimming stripped 5 bases from V and 6 bases from J, with 4 bases between. The CDR3 DNA reads TGTGCCATCAGTCGGGCCGGGGAGCTGTTTTTT. Protein product: CAISRAGELFF.

The V call is TRBV29-1, the J call TRBJ2-2, with D unclear. The CDR3 loop spans 11 amino acids. Looked up from germline, CDR1 is SQVTM and CDR2 is ANQGSEA. V gave up 5 bases and J gave up 1 base, with 2 bases separating them. CDR3 sequence: CSVRNTGELFF. CDR3 bases: TGCAGCGTTCGGAACACCGGGGAGCTGTTTTTT.

The gene calls are TRBV21-1 and TRBJ2-1; no check of the table's D call, TRBD2, against the DNA was made. TRBV21-1 is termed a pseudogene. The CDR3 is 18 amino acids. The CDR3 protein is CASSKNGRIPSSYNEQFF. Written as DNA, the CDR3 is TGTGCCAGCAGCAAAAATGGGAGGATCCCGAGCTCCTACAATGAGCAGTTCTTC.

V usage is TRBV4-1 and J usage is TRBJ2-5, with 9 bases lining up with TRBD2. The J segment lost 1 base and the V segment lost 3 bases, leaving 6 bases of the junction unmatched. Germline V gene lookup returns CDR1 MGHRA and CDR2 YSYEKL. The length of the CDR3 is 16 residues. The CDR3 nucleotides are TGCGCCAGCAGCCAGGCTAGCGGGGCCGTCCAAGAGACCCAGTACTTC. Protein product: CASSQASGAVQETQYF.

This chain links TRBV27 with TRBJ1-2; TRBD1 matches 9 bases. V shed 2 bases, J shed 6 bases, and the junction held 7 bases outside the gene matches. This CDR3 contains 15 residues. CDR1 is MNHEY, CDR2 SMNVEV, per germline (reference sequence). The CDR3 here is CASSLDGTGRNGYTF. In DNA form, the CDR3 reads TGTGCCAGCAGTTTAGACGGGACAGGGAGGAATGGCTACACCTTC.

This chain uses TRBV5-1 with TRBJ1-6, with TRBD1 as a possible D gene (5 bases). The CDR3 is 16 residues long. Germline assignment: CDR1 SGHRS and CDR2 YFSETQ. Trimming cost V 4 bases and J 6 bases, with 17 bases left between them. The CDR3 coding sequence is TGCGCCAGCAGCAGCTTAAGGGGCACCGTTAATTCACCCCTCCACTTT. Protein sequence: CASSSLRGTVNSPLHF.

V is TRBV3-1 (or the pseudogene TRBV3-2) and J is TRBJ2-1; 8 nucleotides agree with TRBD2. J lost 0 bases, V lost 1 base, and 5 bases had no gene match. The CDR3 runs 17 residues. From germline, CDR1 is LGHDT and CDR2 YNNKEL (reference sequence). CDR3 sequence (DNA): TGTGCCAGCAGCCAAGTTTTCCGGGGGGGCTCCTACAATGAGCAGTTCTTC. Its protein product is CASSQVFRGGSYNEQFF.

The rearrangement links TRBV11-2 to TRBJ1-1; TRBD1 matches 8 bases. This CDR3 is built from 12 residues. Looked up from germline, CDR1 is SGHAT and CDR2 is FQNNGV. Unmatched junction bases numbered 6, after V lost 8 bases and J lost 7 bases. CDR3 nucleotide sequence: TGTGCCAGCGGCCAGGGGGCCGGTGAAGCTTTCTTT. It encodes CASGQGAGEAFF.

This chain uses TRBV7-2 with TRBJ2-7; D might be TRBD2 (5 bases). V was trimmed by 1 base and J by 8 bases, leaving 18 bases between them. This CDR3 region has 15 residues. Germline-derived CDR1 and CDR2 are SGHTA and FQGNSA. The CDR3 sequence: CASSLEPGPGLKQYF. DNA of the CDR3: TGTGCCAGCAGCTTAGAGCCCGGACCGGGATTGAAGCAGTACTTC. Using reference TRBV7-2 and TRBJ2-7 for the parts outside the CDR3, the full variable domain is GAGVSQSPSNKVTEKGKDVELRCDPISGHTALYWYRQSLGQGLEFLIYFQGNSAPDKSGLPSDRFSAERTGGSVSTLTIQRTQQEDSAVYLCASSLEPGPGLKQYFGPGTRLTVT.

The chain is built from TRBV10-3 and TRBJ1-2; 8 bases are shared with TRBD1. After removal of 5 bases from V and 8 bases from J, the junction contained 10 bases not matched to a gene. CDR3 length: 14 amino acids. CDR1 and CDR2 from the germline V gene are ENHRY and SYGVKD. The CDR3: CAISSSTGAEGYTF. The CDR3, as DNA: TGTGCCATCAGTTCCTCGACAGGGGCGGAAGGCTACACCTTC.

The gene calls are TRBV28 and TRBJ1-6; D is undetermined. With 7 bases removed from V and 0 bases from J, the gap between germline ends came to 7 bases. Germline CDR1 and CDR2: MDHEN and SYDVKM. The CDR3 sequence is 14 residues long. CDR3 amino acids: CASIPSSYNSPLHF. For the CDR3, the DNA is TGTGCCAGCATCCCTAGCTCCTATAATTCACCCCTCCACTTT.

This rearrangement joins TRBV2 to TRBJ2-5, with 8 bases that match TRBD1. Germline V lookup: CDR1 SNHLY, CDR2 FYNNEI. The ends lost 3 bases at V and 5 bases at J; junction bases unmatched: 8. The CDR3 totals 15 residues. The CDR3, as DNA: TGTGCCAGCAGTGACAGGGGGCTAATTGCGGAGACCCAGTACTTC. This encodes CASSDRGLIAETQYF.

This clone was counted a single time. The rearrangement joins TRBV3-1 (or the pseudogene TRBV3-2) to TRBJ2-7; perhaps TRBD2 as D (6 bases). V was clipped by 1 base and J by 2 bases, with 12 bases between them. This CDR3 spans 15 amino acids. CDR1 is LGHDT and CDR2 is YNNKEL in the germline V gene (reference sequence). The CDR3 DNA sequence: TGTGCCAGCAGCCAAGCCGGGGGATCCACCTACGAGCAGTACTTC. This codes for CASSQAGGSTYEQYF.

This clone was seen a handful of times. The chain is built from TRBV9 and TRBJ1-5; 10 nucleotides line up with TRBD1. The CDR3 runs 16 residues. Germline V gene lookup returns CDR1 SGDLS and CDR2 YYNGEE. Trimming cost V 4 bases and J 0 bases; bases outside gene matches: 4. CDR3 region: CASSPGTGASNQPQHF. In nucleotides, the CDR3 is TGTGCCAGCAGCCCGGGGACAGGGGCTAGCAATCAGCCCCAGCATTTT.

The chain carries TRBV7-8 and TRBJ1-2; 8 bases are shared with TRBD1. Trimming removed 5 bases from V and 7 bases from J; junction bases left unmatched: 9. The germline gives CDR1 SGHVS, CDR2 FQNEAQ. The CDR3 is 14 amino acids. CDR3 in amino acids: CASSIGQGAGGYTF. Here the CDR3 DNA reads TGTGCCAGCAGCATCGGACAGGGCGCTGGTGGCTACACCTTC. The full variable domain, its missing parts supplied by reference TRBV7-8 and TRBJ1-2, is GAGVSQSPRYKVAKRGQDVALRCDPISGHVSLFWYQQALGQGPEFLTYFQNEAQLDKSGLPSDRFFAERPEGSVSTLKIQRTQQEDSAVYLCASSIGQGAGGYTFGSGTRLTVV.

The rearrangement uses TRBV5-4 and TRBJ1-2; D perhaps matches TRBD1 (6 bases). V shed 0 bases and J shed 8 bases, with 11 bases lying between them. Germline V lookup: CDR1 SGHNT, CDR2 YYREEE (reference sequence). This CDR3 is 13 amino acids long. DNA of the CDR3: TGTGCCAGCAGCTTGGCGACAGGCAGAGGCTACACCTTC. This sequence encodes CASSLATGRGYTF. Full variable domain (remainder filled in from reference TRBV5-4 and TRBJ1-2): ETGVTQSPTHLIKTRGQQVTLRCSSQSGHNTVSWYQQALGQGPQFIFQYYREEENGRGNFPPRFSGLQFPNYSSELNVNALELDDSALYLCASSLATGRGYTFGSGTRLTVV.

This chain links TRBV7-8 with TRBJ1-6; D perhaps matches TRBD1 (5 bases). The CDR3 length is 17 residues. With 3 bases removed from V and 6 bases from J, the gap between germline ends came to 18 bases. Germline V lookup: CDR1 SGHVS, CDR2 FQNEAQ. The CDR3: CASSFLTGAGSNSPLHF. The CDR3 region has the DNA TGTGCCAGCAGCTTTCTAACAGGAGCTGGTAGTAATTCACCCCTCCACTTT.

The CDR3 DNA follows: TGTGCCACCGTCAGGGGACAGGGGACCTACGAGCAGTACTTC. It specifies CATVRGQGTYEQYF. This chain uses TRBV6-6 with TRBJ2-7; 10 bases fit TRBD1. Germline CDR1 and CDR2: MNHNY and SVGAGI (reference sequence). The V segment lost 10 bases and the J segment 2 bases; nucleotides outside the gene matches: 8. The CDR3 has 14 residues.

The chain carries TRBV5-6 and TRBJ1-1, with D perhaps matching TRBD1 (5 bases). The V end lost 4 bases, the J end lost 6 bases, and 13 bases lay between the germline ends. Germline V CDR1 and CDR2: SGHDT, YYEEEE. The CDR3 contains 13 residues. The DNA for the CDR3 is TGTGCCAGCAGCCAGACCAGGGAGGCTGAAGCTTTCTTT. Protein sequence: CASSQTREAEAFF.

This chain connects TRBV2 to TRBJ1-6, with TRBD1 identical over 8 bases. CDR1 SNHLY and CDR2 FYNNEI come from the germline V gene. The ends lost 5 bases at V and 7 bases at J; junction bases unmatched: 4. The CDR3 loop spans 14 amino acids. DNA for the CDR3: TGTGCCAGCAGTCCTAGGACAGGGAATTCACCCCTCCACTTT. Its protein product is CASSPRTGNSPLHF.

The V and J genes are TRBV27 and TRBJ2-2, with D possibly being TRBD2 (5 bases). Germline loops: CDR1 MNHEY, CDR2 SMNVEV (reference sequence). The CDR3 loop spans 16 amino acids. V dropped 6 bases and J dropped 3 bases, with 17 bases sitting between them. The CDR3 loop reads CASSPIRGSDTGELFF. The CDR3 DNA sequence: TGTGCCAGCAGCCCAATACGGGGTTCGGACACCGGGGAGCTGTTTTTT.

On this clone itself: Other DNA sequences in this sample translate to the same CDR3. The rearrangement links TRBV29-1 to TRBJ2-7; the match to TRBD1 covers 10 bases. Germline loops: CDR1 SQVTM, CDR2 ANQGSEA. The CDR3 consists of 12 residues. The V gene end was trimmed by 4 bases and the J gene end by 4 bases; junction bases not matched to a gene: 1. CDR3 nucleotides: TGCAGCGTTGGACAGGGGGCTTACGAGCAGTACTTC. Translating gives CSVGQGAYEQYF.

The table lists this clone with a few counts. This chain connects TRBV6-5 to TRBJ1-1, with 9 bases that match TRBD1. The CDR3 is made up of 14 amino acids. Germline V gene sequence: CDR1 MNHEY, CDR2 SVGAGI. Trimming took 6 bases from V and 6 from J; bases not matched to a gene: 8. The CDR3 DNA reads TGTGCCAGCAGGACCGGGACAGGGAAGTCTGAAGCTTTCTTT. Protein: CASRTGTGKSEAFF.